The 24 T cell receptor beta chains listed next were all sequenced from one sample in a study of T cells in women clearing cervical HPV infection. Repertoires were generated with immunoSEQ multiplex PCR, while TCRdb's copy carries only in-frame clones and drops some. This table holds 15,000 to 20,000 clones. Sequenced material: blood buffy coat. These receptors were taken from a woman between 18 and 70 years old with a cervical HPV16 infection that either progressed to CIN3+ or cleared (not recorded which).

The covered CDR3 bases are TGCAGTGCCGGAGCCAAAAACATT. Protein product: CSAGAKNI. Given in full, the CDR3 is CSAGAKNIQYF. V usage is TRBV20-1 and J usage is TRBJ2-4, with D uncertain. The read comes to an end 3 residues before the CDR3 does, leaving the germline J gene to fill in the end. The V end lost 6 bases, the J end lost 0 bases, and 3 bases lay between the germline ends. Germline V gives CDR1 DFQATT, CDR2 SNEGSKA (reference sequence). This CDR3 comprises 11 residues.

The CDR3 sequence is CASSPSRARAFSGANVLTF. Incomplete CDR3 DNA: TGTGCCAGTAGTCCTTCTCGGGCCAGGGCATTCTCTGGGGCCAACGTC. The chain employs TRBV19 and TRBJ2-6, with D perhaps matching TRBD1 (5 bases). The CDR3 goes on 3 residues after the read ends, and that part is filled in from the germline J gene. CDR3 length: 19 residues. Trimming took off 5 bases at V and 0 bases at J, with 20 bases between the two ends. Per the germline V gene, CDR1 is LNHDA and CDR2 is SQIVND (reference sequence).

Comment on this clone: The read falls 3 residues short of the CDR3 end, and the missing part is taken from the germline J gene. V gene TRBV20-1 combines with J gene TRBJ2-7; D possibly corresponds to TRBD1 (7 bases). V lost 0 bases and J lost 3, with 18 bases in between. The CDR3 extends over 16 amino acids. The germline V gene has CDR1 DFQATT and CDR2 SNEGSKA (reference sequence). The CDR3 is CSARDIGGTELYEQYF. The CDR3 bases that were read are TGCAGTGCTAGAGATATTGGCGGGACAGAACTCTACGAG.

Concerning this clone itself: Read coverage stops 3 residues before the CDR3 terminus; the germline J gene supplies the remainder. The V call is TRBV10-1, the J call TRBJ2-1; 7 bases align to TRBD2. V shed 5 bases and J 4 bases; nucleotides not matched to a gene: 11. The CDR3 has 16 residues. The germline V gene encodes CDR1 WNHNN and CDR2 SYGVQD (reference sequence). The covered CDR3 bases are TGCGCCAGCAGTTCCCTAGCGGACAACGCATACAATGAG. Its protein is CASSSLADNAYNE. The whole CDR3 protein is CASSSLADNAYNEQFF.

With regard to this clone: The read comes to an end 3 residues before the CDR3 does, leaving the germline J gene to fill in the end. J is TRBJ2-5 and V is TRBV20-1; the match to TRBD2 covers 8 bases. This CDR3 has 15 residues. V shed 2 bases, J shed 2 bases, and the junction held 7 bases outside the gene matches. Germline CDR1 is DFQATT and CDR2 is SNEGSKA (reference sequence). The CDR3 here is CSARMVSGAQETQYF. The DNA read from the CDR3 is TGCAGTGCTAGAATGGTTAGCGGGGCACAAGAGACC.

Details on this clone: The read finishes 3 residues shy of the CDR3 end, and the germline J gene is used to complete it. This chain links TRBV10-1 with TRBJ1-6; D possibly corresponds to TRBD1 (5 bases). The CDR3 length is 17 residues. V lost 3 bases, J lost 10 bases, and 22 bases lay in between. Germline assignment: CDR1 WNHNN and CDR2 SYGVQD (reference sequence). The sequenced CDR3 bases are TGCGCCAGCAGTGACCCAAGGGACTCTGAGGAAGGATCACCC. Amino acids: CASSDPRDSEEGSP. The complete CDR3 protein is CASSDPRDSEEGSPLHF.

Details on this clone: The read ends 3 residues early relative to the CDR3; the germline J gene fills the gap. The chain has TRBV19 and TRBJ2-4; maybe TRBD2 (5 bases). Germline V CDR1 and CDR2: LNHDA, SQIVND (reference sequence). The length of the CDR3 is 13 residues. The CDR3 is CASSILLDYGQYF. The CDR3 bases that were read are TGTGCCAGTAGTATACTCCTAGACTATGGT.

Of note for this clone: The read falls 3 residues short of the CDR3 end, and the missing part is taken from the germline J gene. The chain joins TRBV30 to TRBJ1-2; D gene uncertain. This CDR3 is built from 13 residues. Germline CDR1 reads GTSNPN; CDR2 reads SVGIG (reference sequence). Incomplete CDR3 DNA: TGTGCCTGGAGCCAACCTGCGGCTCGAGGC. Protein product: CAWSQPAARG. The full-length CDR3 reads as CAWSQPAARGYTF.

The CDR3 DNA, read in part, is TGTGCCAGCAGTGAATCTAACCGAATATCCTCTGGAAACACC. Its translation is CASSESNRISSGNT. From start to end, the CDR3 is CASSESNRISSGNTIYF. The chain has TRBV6-1 and TRBJ1-3; D gene unclear. Read coverage stops 3 residues before the CDR3 terminus; the germline J gene supplies the remainder. CDR1 MNHNS and CDR2 SASEGT come from the germline V gene. Deletions cut 2 bases from V and 0 bases from J, with 14 bases between. The CDR3 has 17 residues.

Details on this clone: The CDR3 extends 3 residues past the end of the read, so its final part is completed from the germline J gene. This rearrangement joins TRBV7-3 to TRBJ1-1; D unclear. The germline V and J ends were trimmed by 1 base and 4 bases, with 7 bases remaining between them. Germline CDR1 reads SGHTA; CDR2 reads FQGTGA. The CDR3 contains 13 residues. Here the CDR3 reads CASSLNPGTEAFF. Incomplete CDR3 DNA: TGTGCCAGCAGCTTAAACCCGGGCACTGAA.

Comment on this clone: The CDR3 goes on 3 residues after the read ends, and that part is filled in from the germline J gene. The chain couples TRBV12-3 or TRBV12-4 to TRBJ2-2; TRBD1 is a possible D gene (6 bases). The CDR3 has 14 amino acids. Deletions cut 5 bases from V and 4 bases from J, with 11 bases between. Partial CDR3 DNA: TGTGCCAGCAGTGAACAGGGAAGCACCGGGGAG. Encoded protein: CASSEQGSTGE. The entire CDR3 sequence reads CASSEQGSTGELFF.

On this clone itself: The read halts 3 residues ahead of the CDR3 end, with the missing end drawn from the germline J gene. V is TRBV2 and J is TRBJ1-2; tentative D call: TRBD1 (6 bases). The CDR3 is 12 amino acids. Trimming shortened V by 6 bases and J by 4 bases, and 9 bases separated the two germline ends. In germline, CDR1 is SNHLY, CDR2 FYNNEI. The covered CDR3 bases are TGTGCCAGCAGGGCAGGGGCCTATGGC. It encodes CASRAGAYG. Given in full, the CDR3 is CASRAGAYGYTF.

Comments on this clone: The DNA ends 3 residues before the CDR3 does, and the rest of the CDR3 is filled in from the germline J gene. The V call is TRBV20-1, the J call TRBJ2-3; 9 bases align to TRBD2. Per germline, CDR1 DFQATT and CDR2 SNEGSKA (reference sequence). The CDR3 has 17 residues. The CDR3 is CSAPLLGGGTSKKTQYF. Incomplete CDR3 DNA: TGCAGTGCCCCGCTTCTGGGCGGAGGGACTAGCAAAAAGACG.

Worth noting for this clone: The observed sequence ends 3 residues before the CDR3 terminus, with the missing tail filled in from the germline J gene. The rearrangement links TRBV5-1 to TRBJ2-5; 8 bases agree with TRBD2. The CDR3 consists of 14 residues. Germline V CDR1 and CDR2: SGHRS, YFSETQ. The CDR3 loop is CASSADSGADTQYF. The CDR3 DNA, read in part, is TGCGCCAGCAGCGCAGATAGCGGGGCAGATACC.

As regards this clone: The read is 3 residues too short to cover the CDR3 end, so that end is filled in from the germline J gene. This chain links TRBV7-2 with TRBJ2-2; weak D call: TRBD2 (5 bases). The length of the CDR3 is 15 residues. CDR1 is SGHTA and CDR2 is FQGNSA in the germline V gene. V lost 2 bases and J lost 5, with 12 bases in between. Here the CDR3 reads CASSLMGLATGELFF. The sequenced part of the CDR3 DNA is TGTGCCAGCAGCTTAATGGGTCTAGCAACCGGGGAG.

Remarks on this clone: The sequenced fragment ends 3 residues before the CDR3 boundary, so the rest is inferred from the germline J gene. The chain links TRBV2 to TRBJ2-1; 10 nucleotides match TRBD1. CDR1 and CDR2 from the germline V gene are SNHLY and FYNNEI. V gave up 6 bases and J gave up 8 bases; unmatched junction bases: 10. The CDR3 has 15 amino acids. The covered CDR3 bases are TGTGCCAGCAGCCGCGGGACAGGGGACCTCTATGAG. It is translated as CASSRGTGDLYE. The CDR3 in its entirety is CASSRGTGDLYEQFF. Variable domain in full (rest from reference TRBV2 and TRBJ2-1): EPEVTQTPSHQVTQMGQEVILRCVPISNHLYFYWYRQILGQKVEFLVSFYNNEISEKSEIFDDQFSVERPDGSNFTLKIRSTKLEDSAMYFCASSRGTGDLYEQFFGPGTRLTVL.

For this clone: The read finishes 3 residues shy of the CDR3 end, and the germline J gene is used to complete it. The chain couples TRBV7-9 to TRBJ2-7; TRBD1 is a possible D gene (5 bases). The CDR3 consists of 15 residues. V lost 2 bases, J lost 0 bases, and 11 bases lay in between. Per germline, CDR1 SEHNR and CDR2 FQNEAQ (reference sequence). Incomplete CDR3 DNA: TGTGCCAGCAGCTTATCAGGGATCAGCTCCTACGAG. Encoded protein: CASSLSGISSYE. The whole CDR3 is CASSLSGISSYEQYF.

As for this clone: A junction end diverges from the germline sequence, so it may reflect a read error. The read falls 3 residues short of the CDR3 end, and the missing part is taken from the germline J gene. This sequence joins TRBV20-1 and TRBJ2-3; 9 bases align to TRBD2. The germline V gene has CDR1 DFQATT and CDR2 SNEGSKA (reference sequence). The CDR3 extends over 14 amino acids. The CDR3 bases that were read are TGCAGTGCTAGCCCTAGCGGGGAGACAGAGACG. Translating gives CSASPSGETET. The full CDR3 reads CSASPSGETETQYF.

This CDR3 is CSASLLAGTGELFF. The covered CDR3 bases are TGCAGTGCTAGCCTTCTAGCGGGAACCGGGGAG. The chain joins TRBV20-1 to TRBJ2-2; 9 nucleotides match TRBD2. The CDR3 end lies 3 residues beyond the end of the read and is filled in from the germline J gene. The V segment lost 3 bases and the J segment 5 bases; nucleotides outside the gene matches: 4. Germline V gene data show CDR1 as DFQATT and CDR2 as SNEGSKA (reference sequence). This CDR3 contains 14 residues.

As regards this clone: The CDR3 end is not reached by the read, which stops 3 residues before it; the germline J gene fills it in. The V call is TRBV11-2, the J call TRBJ1-4; no definite D call. This CDR3 region has 11 residues. Trimming left V 5 bases short and J 5 bases short, with 3 bases between. The germline V gene has CDR1 SGHAT and CDR2 FQNNGV. CDR3 bases read: TGTGCCAGCAGCCCGAATGAAAAA. This sequence encodes CASSPNEK. The complete CDR3 reads CASSPNEKLFF.

CDR3 bases read: TGTGCCAGCAGCTCCGGACAGGGTATGTGGGGGACTGAA. Translation: CASSSGQGMWGTE. The whole CDR3 reads CASSSGQGMWGTEAFF. The chain carries TRBV7-6 and TRBJ1-1; 8 bases fit TRBD1. The observed sequence ends 3 residues before the CDR3 terminus, with the missing tail filled in from the germline J gene. Germline CDR1 is SGHVS and CDR2 is FNYEAQ. V was clipped by 4 bases and J by 5 bases; unmatched bases: 12. This CDR3 is 16 amino acids long.

A word on this clone: The sequenced fragment ends 3 residues before the CDR3 boundary, so the rest is inferred from the germline J gene. V usage is TRBV30 and J usage is TRBJ1-2; the D is unclear. This CDR3 comprises 14 residues. Germline V lookup: CDR1 GTSNPN, CDR2 SVGIG (reference sequence). The CDR3 sequence: CAWSVQVLTYDYTF. Incomplete CDR3 DNA: TGTGCCTGGAGTGTCCAAGTTTTAACCTACGAC. The full variable domain, completed using reference TRBV30 and TRBJ1-2, is SQTIHQWPATLVQPVGSPLSLECTVEGTSNPNLYWYRQAAGRGLQLLFYSVGIGQISSEVPQNLSASRPQDRQFILSSKKLLLSDSGFYLCAWSVQVLTYDYTFGSGTRLTVV.

Concerning this clone: With the read ending 3 residues before the CDR3 end, the germline J gene is used to fill in that end. This rearrangement joins TRBV20-1 to TRBJ2-4; 9 positions agree with TRBD2. This CDR3 comprises 15 residues. Germline assignment: CDR1 DFQATT and CDR2 SNEGSKA (reference sequence). Partial CDR3 DNA: TGCAGTGCCTTAACTAGCGGGCAAATTCAAGAGACT. Amino acid sequence: CSALTSGQIQET. The full-length CDR3 reads as CSALTSGQIQETQYF.

As for this clone: The missing CDR3 end, 3 residues past where the read stops, is filled in from the germline J gene. The genes are TRBV2 and TRBJ1-4, with TRBD1 as a possible D gene (6 bases). There are 15 residues in the CDR3. The germline gives CDR1 SNHLY, CDR2 FYNNEI. The V and J ends lost 1 base and 8 bases respectively, with 14 bases between them. The CDR3 is CASSEEATGYEKLFF. The sequenced part of the CDR3 DNA is TGTGCCAGCAGTGAAGAGGCGACAGGTTACGAAAAA.